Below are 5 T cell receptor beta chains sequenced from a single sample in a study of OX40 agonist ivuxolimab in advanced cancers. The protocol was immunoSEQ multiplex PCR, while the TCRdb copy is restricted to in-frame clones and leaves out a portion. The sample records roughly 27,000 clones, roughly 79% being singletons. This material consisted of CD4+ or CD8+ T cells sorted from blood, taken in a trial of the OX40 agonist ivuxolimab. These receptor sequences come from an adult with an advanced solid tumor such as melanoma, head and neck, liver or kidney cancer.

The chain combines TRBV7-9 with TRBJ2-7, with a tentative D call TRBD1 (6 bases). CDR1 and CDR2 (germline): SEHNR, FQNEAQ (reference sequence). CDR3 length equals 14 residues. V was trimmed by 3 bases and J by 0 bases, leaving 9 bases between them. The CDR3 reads CASSFDRTSYEQYF. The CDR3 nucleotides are TGTGCCAGCAGCTTCGACAGGACCTCCTACGAGCAGTACTTC.

The CDR3 nucleotides read TGCGCCAGCAGCTTGGTTCCTAGCGGGGTCGAGACCCAGTACTTC. Protein product: CASSLVPSGVETQYF. The rearrangement uses TRBV5-1 and TRBJ2-5; TRBD2 agrees at 9 bases. The CDR3 length is 15 residues. The germline V gene encodes CDR1 SGHRS and CDR2 YFSETQ. V shed 0 bases, J shed 5 bases, and the junction held 5 bases outside the gene matches.

The CDR3 nucleotides read TGTGCCAGCAGGCTCACGGCTGGGGATGGTGGCGAGCAGTACTTC. This encodes CASRLTAGDGGEQYF. The chain couples TRBV7-2 to TRBJ2-7; D unclear. The CDR3 is 15 residues long. Germline CDR1 SGHTA, CDR2 FQGNSA. V shed 6 bases and J shed 6 bases, with 21 bases lying between them.

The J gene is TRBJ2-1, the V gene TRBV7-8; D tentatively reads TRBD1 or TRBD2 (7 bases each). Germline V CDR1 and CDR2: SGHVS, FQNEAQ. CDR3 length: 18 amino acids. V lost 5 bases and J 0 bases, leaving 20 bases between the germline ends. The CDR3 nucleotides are TGTGCCAGCAGCCGGCGACAGGGAGGGCTAATCTCCTACAATGAGCAGTTCTTC. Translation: CASSRRQGGLISYNEQFF.

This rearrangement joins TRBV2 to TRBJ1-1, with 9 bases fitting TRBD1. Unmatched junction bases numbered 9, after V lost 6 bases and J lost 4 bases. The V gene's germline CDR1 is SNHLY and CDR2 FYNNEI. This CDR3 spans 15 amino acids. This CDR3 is CASSEKKTGGTEAFF. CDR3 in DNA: TGTGCCAGCAGCGAGAAAAAGACAGGGGGCACTGAAGCTTTCTTT.